This T cell receptor (beta chain) was documented in a study of shared clonotypes between healthy human individuals. Regarding the study as a whole: Sorted-subset sequencing, rarefaction showed, was incomplete despite large depth. Larger richness was generally estimated for naive than memory subsets.

The protocol was immunoSEQ multiplex PCR, while the TCRdb copy is restricted to in-frame clones and leaves out a portion. The table lists about 1 million clones, more than 65% of them singletons. With respect to this clone: Its antigen is as yet unknown.

V gave up 0 bases and J gave up 5 bases, with 19 bases separating them. The CDR3 consists of 17 residues. Germline V gene lookup returns CDR1 SGHRS and CDR2 YFSETQ. Researchers partitioned CD4+ cells into CD45RA+ naive and CD45RA-negative memory subsets. The source material was memory CD4+ T cells sorted from blood. Subset defined: CD45RA-negative fraction. This chain uses TRBV5-1 with TRBJ2-3; D not certain. The TCR comes from a young man in good health. In DNA, the CDR3 is TGCGCCAGCAGCTTGGCCCTAGGGTCCGCCAGAGTAGATACGCAGTATTTT. It encodes CASSLALGSARVDTQYF.